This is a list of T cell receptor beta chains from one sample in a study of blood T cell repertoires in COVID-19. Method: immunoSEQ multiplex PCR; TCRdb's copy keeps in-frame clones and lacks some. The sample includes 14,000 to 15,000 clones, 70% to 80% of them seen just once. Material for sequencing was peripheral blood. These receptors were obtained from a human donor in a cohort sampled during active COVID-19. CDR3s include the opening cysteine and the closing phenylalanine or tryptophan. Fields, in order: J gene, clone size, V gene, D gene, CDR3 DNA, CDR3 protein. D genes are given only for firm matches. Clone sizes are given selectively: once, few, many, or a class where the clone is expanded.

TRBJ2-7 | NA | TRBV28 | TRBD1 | TGTGCCAGCAGCTATACAGGGGGCCTCTACGAGCAGTACTTC | CASSYTGGLYEQYF
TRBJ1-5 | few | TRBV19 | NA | TGTGCCAGTAGTATGCAGGGAGGGACTTTGTATCAGCCCCAGCATTTT | CASSMQGGTLYQPQHF
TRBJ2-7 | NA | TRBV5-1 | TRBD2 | TGCGCCAGCAGCTTGGTTTCGAACGGGAGGGCCTCCTCCTACGAGCAGTACTTC | CASSLVSNGRASSYEQYF
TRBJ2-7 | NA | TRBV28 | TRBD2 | TGTGCCAGCAGTTTTAGCGGGGGAAGTTTCGAGCAGTACTTC | CASSFSGGSFEQYF
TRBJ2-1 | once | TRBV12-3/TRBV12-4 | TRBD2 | TGTGCCAGCAGTAGCGGGGGGTACAATGAGCAGTTCTTC | CASSSGGYNEQFF
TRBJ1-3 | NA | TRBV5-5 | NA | TGTGCCAGCAGCTTGGAGGCAGGGTTAAAAAACACCATATATTTT | CASSLEAGLKNTIYF
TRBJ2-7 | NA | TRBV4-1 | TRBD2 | TGCGCCAGCAGCCAAGATTGGCGGGGGGCAGCCTACGAGCAGTACTTC | CASSQDWRGAAYEQYF
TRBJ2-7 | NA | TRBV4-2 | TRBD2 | TGTGCCAGCAGCCAAGAAGGGGGACTAGCGGGAGAGTACGAGCAGTACTTC | CASSQEGGLAGEYEQYF
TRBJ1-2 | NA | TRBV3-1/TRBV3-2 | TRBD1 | TGTGCCAGCAGCTCGGACAGGGGGCCTGGCTACACCTTC | CASSSDRGPGYTF
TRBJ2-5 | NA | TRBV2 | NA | TGTGCCAGCAGGAACGGACTTGTTGAGACCCAGTACTTC | CASRNGLVETQYF
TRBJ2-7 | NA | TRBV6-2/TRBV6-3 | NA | TGTGCCAGCAGTTTACTTTCTCGGGAGCAGTACTTC | CASSLLSREQYF
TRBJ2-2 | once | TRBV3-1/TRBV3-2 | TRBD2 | TGTGCCAGCAGCCACTCGACTAGCAGGAACGGGGAGCTGTTTTTT | CASSHSTSRNGELFF
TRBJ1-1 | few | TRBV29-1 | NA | TGCAGCGCACAACAGGGATTGAACACTGAAGCTTTCTTT | CSAQQGLNTEAFF
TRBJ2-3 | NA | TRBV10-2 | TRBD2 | TGCGCCAGCAGGCCGGGACTAGCGGGGGTTACAGATACGCAGTATTTT | CASRPGLAGVTDTQYF
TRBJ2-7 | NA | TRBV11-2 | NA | TGTGCCAGCAGCATCGGTTACGAGCAGTACTTC | CASSIGYEQYF
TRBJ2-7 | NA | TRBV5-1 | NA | TGCGCCAGCAGCTTCACAGGCTCAGGAAACGAGCAGTACTTC | CASSFTGSGNEQYF
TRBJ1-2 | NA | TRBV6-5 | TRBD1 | TGTGCCACTTACTACCGGACAGGGGACACCTTC | CATYYRTGDTF
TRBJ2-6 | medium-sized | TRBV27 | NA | TGTGCCAGCAGTTCCTATACAGGGTCTGGGGCCAACGTCCTGACTTTC | CASSSYTGSGANVLTF
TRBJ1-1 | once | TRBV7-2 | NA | TGTGCCAGCAGCTTACTGGGGGGGGATCGGGACTTT | CASSLLGGDRDF
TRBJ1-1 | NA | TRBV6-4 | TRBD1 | TGTGCCAGCTCGGCAGGGGGCTCCGAAGCTTTCTTT | CASSAGGSEAFF
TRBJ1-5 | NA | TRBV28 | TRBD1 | TGTGCCAGCAGTCCCAGGGGGAAAACGAGCAATCAGCCCCAGCATTTT | CASSPRGKTSNQPQHF
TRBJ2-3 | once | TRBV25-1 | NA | TGTGCCAGCAGGAATACGGGACACCCCACAGATACGCAGTATTTT | CASRNTGHPTDTQYF
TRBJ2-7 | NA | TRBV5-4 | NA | TGTGCCAGCAGCCCGAGAGATTCCTACGAGCAGTACTTC | CASSPRDSYEQYF
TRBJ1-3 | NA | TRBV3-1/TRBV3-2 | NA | TGTGCCAGCAGCCAAGAAACAGTCTCTGGAAACACCATATATTTT | CASSQETVSGNTIYF